This entry describes one T cell receptor (beta chain). Its specificity is not known. These data originate in a study of cytomegalovirus exposure and HLA in healthy donors. Study-wide results and caveats: A later analysis reported that several of the most significant clusters appeared to be linked to common viral pathogens, among them Epstein-Barr virus. Presence/absence analyses assumed roughly uniform sequencing depth across donors. The authors later found TCR association rates varying by HLA locus, with DRB1 most and HLA-C fewest.

Germline V gives CDR1 DFQATT, CDR2 SNEGSKA (reference sequence). The CDR3 spans 11 residues. The V and J ends lost 5 bases and 3 bases respectively, with 5 bases between them. 60 Vbeta and 13 Jbeta primers were used in PCR. As processed by the authors: An analysis performed later counted 74 million or so unique TCR beta chains (roughly 11 million of them shared). TCRdb's copy holds only in-frame clones and misses some; the assay was immunoSEQ multiplex PCR. That table supplies the V and J calls and clone size; D and trimming were determined from the DNA. The data show 100,000 to 150,000 clones, with roughly 78% seen just once and around 4% held by the top ten.

This clonotype was sampled from a man aged 30 to 45 in good health and CMV-seronegative. Material: PBMCs. V is TRBV20-1 and J is TRBJ2-1; the D is unclear. The CDR3 region has the DNA TGCAGTGCTCAGGACTACAATGAGCAGTTCTTC. Its protein product is CSAQDYNEQFF.